This TCR beta chain derives from a study of blood T cell repertoires in COVID-19. Allocation to cohorts depended on clinical history reported by the participants. Germline CDR1 SEHNR, CDR2 FQNEAQ (reference sequence). The V and J ends lost 11 bases and 1 base, in that order; junction bases with no gene match: 10. This CDR3 is 15 amino acids long. Original methodology: How many nucleated cells were present was estimated from reference gene primer amplification. TCRdb's copy holds only in-frame clones and misses some; the assay was immunoSEQ multiplex PCR. V, J and clone size derive from that table, while D and trimming were established from the DNA sequence. The top ten hold about 1.7% of the sample, which has 250,000 to 300,000 clones, around 90% seen once.

Sequencing was performed on PBMCs or T cells enriched from blood (not recorded which). The chain combines TRBV7-9 with TRBJ1-1, with 10 nucleotides matching TRBD1. The receptor was derived from a woman in her forties who had recovered from COVID-19. This CDR3 reads CASGHGDRGNTEAFF. The CDR3 DNA follows: TGTGCCTCCGGCCACGGGGACAGGGGGAACACTGAAGCTTTCTTT.